This TCR beta chain originates from a study of Graves' ophthalmopathy and Graves' hyperthyroidism. In the case of this clonotype: Its antigen remains unknown. At one of its ends the junction is not consistent with the germline gene, which may arise from a read error.

The CDR3 length is 14 residues. CDR1 is SGHTA, CDR2 FQGNSA, per germline. Findings and limits, study-wide: Separation of ophthalmopathy from stable hyperthyroidism was achieved by a 13-signature model, at roughly 88% sensitivity and 81.08% specificity.

Investigators amplified TCR beta CDR3 regions from RNA transcripts. HTBI primers were used in a first-round RT-PCR, which preceded a second-round multiplex PCR. From the multiplex PCR reads, TCRdb called clonotypes with MiXCR, one entry per CDR3 protein. The table shows roughly 36,000 distinct CDR3 sequences, with 50% occurring only once. The sequence derives from an adult woman with stable Graves' hyperthyroidism. Sequenced: peripheral blood. The V gene is TRBV7-2, the J gene TRBJ1-2; D is undetermined. The CDR3 sequence is CASSQGADNYGYTF. In DNA form, the CDR3 reads TGCGCCAGCAGCCAAGGCGCGGATAACTATGGCTACACCTTC.